The next 31 T cell receptor beta chains were all read from a single sample in a study of cytomegalovirus exposure and HLA in healthy donors. The method was immunoSEQ multiplex PCR; TCRdb's version includes in-frame clones alone and lacks a portion of them. Here the sample spans roughly 52,000 clones, 85% to 95% being singletons. Sequencing input: PBMCs. The receptor source for this set is a woman younger than 35 in good health and CMV-seropositive.

This clone appeared once. This rearrangement joins TRBV7-2 to TRBJ2-1, with D tentatively TRBD2 (7 bases). The V and J ends lost 1 base and 7 bases respectively, with 14 bases between them. The CDR3 has 15 amino acids. Germline assignment: CDR1 SGHTA and CDR2 FQGNSA. CDR3 sequence reads: CASSLGGGLGNEQFF. Here the CDR3 DNA reads TGTGCCAGCAGCTTAGGCGGGGGCTTGGGGAATGAGCAGTTCTTC. Full variable domain (missing parts from reference TRBV7-2 and TRBJ2-1): GAGVSQSPSNKVTEKGKDVELRCDPISGHTALYWYRQSLGQGLEFLIYFQGNSAPDKSGLPSDRFSAERTGGSVSTLTIQRTQQEDSAVYLCASSLGGGLGNEQFFGPGTRLTVL.

The chain combines TRBV27 with TRBJ2-2; D is undetermined. Trimming took 5 bases from V and 7 from J, leaving 8 bases between them. The CDR3 totals 12 residues. Germline V gene data show CDR1 as MNHEY and CDR2 as SMNVEV (reference sequence). Here the CDR3 reads CASSPRLGELFF. The CDR3 coding sequence is TGTGCCAGCAGTCCTAGGCTCGGGGAGCTGTTTTTT.

V gene TRBV19 combines with J gene TRBJ2-7, with a tentative D call TRBD1 (5 bases). This CDR3 region has 16 residues. Per germline, CDR1 LNHDA and CDR2 SQIVND (reference sequence). Between the trimmed V and J ends, which lost 5 bases and 0 bases, there was a span of 17 bases. This chain's CDR3 is CASSFRQTELSYEQYF. The CDR3 region has the DNA TGTGCCAGTAGTTTCCGCCAGACAGAACTCTCCTACGAGCAGTACTTC.

CDR3 sequence reads: CASSPILVSSGANVLTF. The CDR3 nucleotides read TGTGCCAGCAGCCCTATTCTCGTTTCATCTGGGGCCAACGTCCTGACTTTC. The chain carries TRBV7-9 and TRBJ2-6, with D hard to call. V was cut by 5 bases and J by 1 base, with 15 bases left in between. From germline, CDR1 is SEHNR and CDR2 FQNEAQ (reference sequence). CDR3 length: 17 residues.

This clone occurred once. The J gene is TRBJ2-5, the V gene TRBV5-1; perhaps TRBD2 as D (7 bases). V was pared by 4 bases and J by 1 base, with 14 bases between. Germline CDR1 SGHRS, CDR2 YFSETQ. This CDR3 is 15 amino acids long. The CDR3 DNA reads as TGCGCCAGCAGCGCCGGGGGGCGGACCCAAGAGACCCAGTACTTC. Its translation is CASSAGGRTQETQYF. The full variable domain, rest sourced from reference TRBV5-1 and TRBJ2-5, is KAGVTQTPRYLIKTRGQQVTLSCSPISGHRSVSWYQQTPGQGLQFLFEYFSETQRNKGNFPGRFSGRQFSNSRSEMNVSTLELGDSALYLCASSAGGRTQETQYFGPGTRLLVL.

CDR3 DNA sequence: TGTGCCAGCAGCTTACAGGGATACAATCAGCCCCAGCATTTT. Residues: CASSLQGYNQPQHF. The rearrangement uses TRBV7-2 and TRBJ1-5; a possible D gene is TRBD1 (5 bases). The germline CDR1 and CDR2 sequences are SGHTA and FQGNSA. V lost 2 bases, J lost 3 bases, and 8 bases lay in between. CDR3 length equals 14 residues. The full variable domain, rest sourced from reference TRBV7-2 and TRBJ1-5, is GAGVSQSPSNKVTEKGKDVELRCDPISGHTALYWYRQSLGQGLEFLIYFQGNSAPDKSGLPSDRFSAERTGGSVSTLTIQRTQQEDSAVYLCASSLQGYNQPQHFGDGTRLSIL.

V is TRBV2 and J is TRBJ1-1; D is uncertain. The germline V gene encodes CDR1 SNHLY and CDR2 FYNNEI. Trimming took 8 bases from V and 1 from J, leaving 8 bases between them. CDR3 length: 12 residues. CDR3 protein: CASGAGNTEAFF. CDR3 DNA: TGTGCCAGCGGAGCGGGGAACACTGAAGCTTTCTTT.

This chain joins TRBV6-5 and TRBJ1-1; D unresolved. V lost 0 bases, J lost 7 bases, and 9 bases lay in between. The CDR3 is 13 residues long. Germline V gene lookup returns CDR1 MNHEY and CDR2 SVGAGI. The CDR3 DNA sequence: TGTGCCAGCAGTTACTCGACTTACGATGAAGCTTTCTTT. Protein sequence: CASSYSTYDEAFF.

The V and J genes are TRBV18 and TRBJ1-1; the D gene is possibly TRBD1 (5 bases). V was cut by 3 bases and J by 7 bases, with 12 bases left in between. Per germline, CDR1 KGHSH and CDR2 LQKENI. This CDR3 is 13 amino acids long. This chain's CDR3 is CASSPTQGNEAFF. The CDR3 nucleotides are TGTGCCAGCTCACCGACGCAGGGAAATGAAGCTTTCTTT.

The V gene is TRBV29-1, the J gene TRBJ1-1; possible D gene TRBD1, 6 bases. V was pared by 7 bases and J by 4 bases, with 16 bases between. The germline V gene encodes CDR1 SQVTM and CDR2 ANQGSEA. The CDR3 length is 13 residues. As DNA, the CDR3 is TGCAGCGCCGGGGACACCGAGGGCACTGAAGCTTTCTTT. Residues: CSAGDTEGTEAFF.

In DNA form, the CDR3 reads TGTGCCAGCAGTTCCTCCGGGACAGCCTACTACGAGCAGTACTTC. Translation gives CASSSSGTAYYEQYF. The chain has TRBV2 and TRBJ2-7; TRBD1 agrees at 7 bases. Germline CDR1 SNHLY, CDR2 FYNNEI. This CDR3 region has 15 residues. J was trimmed by 3 bases and V by 5 bases; bases with no gene match: 10.

The rearrangement links TRBV28 to TRBJ1-6; the match to TRBD1 covers 7 bases. The ends lost 5 bases at V and 0 bases at J; junction bases unmatched: 7. The CDR3 length is 17 residues. Per germline, CDR1 MDHEN and CDR2 SYDVKM. CDR3 sequence: CASSPPGGSSYNSPLHF. CDR3 nucleotides: TGTGCCAGCAGTCCTCCAGGGGGATCCTCCTATAATTCACCCCTCCACTTT.

The genes are TRBV28 and TRBJ2-5; no clear D gene. Germline CDR1 MDHEN, CDR2 SYDVKM. V dropped 5 bases and J dropped 6 bases, with 13 bases sitting between them. This CDR3 is 13 amino acids long. In nucleotides, the CDR3 is TGTGCCAGCAGTCCAGGCGTTGGGCAGACCCAGTACTTC. Translated, it gives CASSPGVGQTQYF.

The J gene is TRBJ1-1, the V gene TRBV29-1; D is undetermined. Germline CDR1 reads SQVTM; CDR2 reads ANQGSEA. V was clipped by 8 bases and J by 1 base, with 14 bases between them. The CDR3 has 13 amino acids. This chain's CDR3 is CSSSRGENTEAFF. For the CDR3, the DNA is TGCAGCTCCTCCCGAGGCGAGAACACTGAAGCTTTCTTT.

CDR3 sequence reads: CASSFRDRGSYNEQFF. In DNA, the CDR3 is TGTGCCAGCAGCTTCAGGGACAGGGGCTCGTACAATGAGCAGTTCTTC. The chain uses TRBV5-4 and TRBJ2-1, with 10 bases matching TRBD1. V shed 2 bases and J 4 bases; nucleotides not matched to a gene: 6. The germline V gene has CDR1 SGHNT and CDR2 YYREEE (reference sequence). CDR3 size: 16 residues.

This chain joins TRBV2 and TRBJ2-3; 12 bases are a match to TRBD2. CDR1 is SNHLY and CDR2 is FYNNEI in the germline V gene. The CDR3 contains 16 residues. J lost 4 bases, V lost 6 bases, and 8 bases had no gene match. The CDR3 region has the DNA TGTGCCAGCAGGACCCGGACTAGCGGGGCGTCAGATACGCAGTATTTT. Translation gives CASRTRTSGASDTQYF.

The CDR3 coding sequence is TGTGCCAGTAGCCGCGGGGGGAGTGGAAACACCATATATTTT. Amino acid sequence: CASSRGGSGNTIYF. The chain has TRBV19 and TRBJ1-3; maybe TRBD1 (5 bases). Looked up from germline, CDR1 is LNHDA and CDR2 is SQIVND (reference sequence). The CDR3 extends over 14 amino acids. V was pared by 6 bases and J by 3 bases, with 12 bases between.

CDR3 protein: CASSTPGLAGGLSYEQYF. The CDR3 region has the DNA TGTGCCAGCAGCACACCGGGACTAGCGGGGGGACTCTCCTACGAGCAGTACTTC. The chain couples TRBV7-9 to TRBJ2-7; 15 bases match TRBD2. This CDR3 spans 18 amino acids. With V trimmed by 5 bases and J by 0 bases, 8 bases remained unmatched. CDR1 is SEHNR and CDR2 is FQNEAQ in the germline V gene (reference sequence). Variable domain in full (rest from reference TRBV7-9 and TRBJ2-7): DTGVSQNPRHKITKRGQNVTFRCDPISEHNRLYWYRQTLGQGPEFLTYFQNEAQLEKSRLLSDRFSAERPKGSFSTLEIQRTEQGDSAMYLCASSTPGLAGGLSYEQYFGPGTRLTVT.

V usage is TRBV4-1 and J usage is TRBJ1-2; D is undetermined. This CDR3 has 18 amino acids. With 2 bases removed from V and 1 base from J, the gap between germline ends came to 20 bases. Germline values: CDR1 MGHRA, CDR2 YSYEKL. The CDR3 loop is CASSQLLRADYLNYGYTF. CDR3 nucleotides: TGCGCCAGCAGCCAACTACTGAGGGCAGACTACCTTAACTATGGCTACACCTTC.

A single count supports this clone. The CDR3 DNA reads TGCGCCAGCAGCTCGGGACAGTTGAACACTGAAGCTTTCTTT. It specifies CASSSGQLNTEAFF. V is TRBV5-1 and J is TRBJ1-1; 7 bases line up with TRBD1. V lost 3 bases and J lost 0; bases outside the gene matches: 2. This CDR3 is built from 14 residues. Germline V gene lookup returns CDR1 SGHRS and CDR2 YFSETQ. The full variable domain, completed using reference TRBV5-1 and TRBJ1-1, is KAGVTQTPRYLIKTRGQQVTLSCSPISGHRSVSWYQQTPGQGLQFLFEYFSETQRNKGNFPGRFSGRQFSNSRSEMNVSTLELGDSALYLCASSSGQLNTEAFFGQGTRLTVV.

V is TRBV7-8 and J is TRBJ1-1, with D uncertain. The CDR3 covers 13 residues. The V end lost 4 bases, the J end lost 4 bases, and 10 bases lay between the germline ends. Germline assignment: CDR1 SGHVS and CDR2 FQNEAQ. CDR3 amino acids: CASSYGGATEAFF. The DNA for the CDR3 is TGTGCCAGCAGCTATGGAGGAGCCACTGAAGCTTTCTTT.

The chain combines TRBV4-1 with TRBJ2-7, with 9 nucleotides matching TRBD1. Losses at the gene ends were 0 bases for V and 6 bases for J; bases not matched to a gene: 9. The germline V gene has CDR1 MGHRA and CDR2 YSYEKL. The CDR3 consists of 16 residues. For the CDR3, the DNA is TGCGCCAGCAGCCAAGATCCGGGACAGGGTGCTAGCGAGCAGTACTTC. Protein: CASSQDPGQGASEQYF.

This CDR3 reads CASSSGPGGGYEQYF. In nucleotides, the CDR3 is TGCGCCAGCAGCTCTGGCCCCGGGGGGGGTTACGAGCAGTACTTC. The chain is built from TRBV5-1 and TRBJ2-7; 8 bases map to TRBD2. The CDR3 totals 15 residues. J was trimmed by 4 bases and V by 3 bases; bases with no gene match: 9. CDR1 is SGHRS, CDR2 YFSETQ, per germline.

This sequence joins TRBV2 and TRBJ1-2; 11 bases align to TRBD1. The CDR3 extends over 15 amino acids. V gave up 2 bases and J gave up 4 bases; unmatched junction bases: 3. The germline CDR1 and CDR2 sequences are SNHLY and FYNNEI. The CDR3 DNA reads TGTGCCAGCAGTGAACCGGGACAGGGGGTCTATGGCTACACCTTC. Translation: CASSEPGQGVYGYTF.

The CDR3 bases are TGTGCCAGTAGTATTAATCCTTTGAGCAATCAGCCCCAGCATTTT. Amino acids: CASSINPLSNQPQHF. The genes are TRBV19 and TRBJ1-5; no definite D call. V dropped 3 bases and J dropped 1 base, with 10 bases sitting between them. Germline CDR1 reads LNHDA; CDR2 reads SQIVND (reference sequence). The CDR3 has 15 residues.

This chain connects TRBV7-3 to TRBJ2-1; 12 bases are a match to TRBD2. The CDR3 length is 15 residues. V was clipped by 5 bases and J by 3 bases; unmatched bases: 2. CDR1 is SGHTA, CDR2 FQGTGA, per germline. The CDR3 spells CASSLAGGFYNEQFF. Written as DNA, the CDR3 is TGTGCCAGCAGCCTAGCGGGGGGGTTCTACAATGAGCAGTTCTTC. Full variable domain (remainder filled in from reference TRBV7-3 and TRBJ2-1): GAGVSQTPSNKVTEKGKYVELRCDPISGHTALYWYRQSLGQGPEFLIYFQGTGAADDSGLPNDRFFAVRPEGSVSTLKIQRTERGDSAVYLCASSLAGGFYNEQFFGPGTRLTVL.

The chain carries TRBV29-1 and TRBJ2-5, with 7 bases lining up with TRBD1. Germline CDR1 and CDR2: SQVTM and ANQGSEA. There are 14 residues in the CDR3. With V trimmed by 7 bases and J by 5 bases, 13 bases remained unmatched. The CDR3 region has the DNA TGCAGCGCGGAACCGTACAGGGGTAGGGAGACCCAGTACTTC. Its translation is CSAEPYRGRETQYF.

The chain uses TRBV5-1 and TRBJ2-7; TRBD1 matches 7 bases. V lost 4 bases, J lost 4 bases, and 8 bases stayed unmatched. Germline V gene sequence: CDR1 SGHRS, CDR2 YFSETQ. The CDR3 contains 14 residues. CDR3 DNA: TGCGCCAGCAGCCCCGGGACAGCGGAATACGAGCAGTACTTC. This translates into CASSPGTAEYEQYF.

The chain uses TRBV28 and TRBJ1-4; weak D call: TRBD1 (5 bases). CDR1 and CDR2 from the germline V gene are MDHEN and SYDVKM. CDR3 length equals 14 residues. V lost 2 bases, J lost 5 bases, and 9 bases lay in between. The CDR3 spells CASSLGGKNEKLFF. The CDR3 coding sequence is TGTGCCAGCAGTTTAGGGGGGAAAAATGAAAAACTGTTTTTT.

The chain has TRBV4-3 and TRBJ2-1; 9 nucleotides line up with TRBD1. J lost 10 bases, V lost 0 bases, and 10 bases had no gene match. This CDR3 spans 16 amino acids. Germline CDR1 is LGHNA and CDR2 is YSLEER. The CDR3 loop is CASSQDFRTGDREQFF. CDR3 DNA: TGCGCCAGCAGCCAAGATTTCAGGACAGGGGATCGGGAGCAGTTCTTC.

This chain connects TRBV29-1 to TRBJ1-1, with D maybe TRBD1 (5 bases). V shed 3 bases and J shed 5 bases, with 13 bases lying between them. Looked up from germline, CDR1 is SQVTM and CDR2 is ANQGSEA. The CDR3 has 13 residues. This chain's CDR3 is CSVEVGGGTEAFF. CDR3 DNA: TGCAGCGTTGAGGTGGGGGGAGGGACTGAAGCTTTCTTT.